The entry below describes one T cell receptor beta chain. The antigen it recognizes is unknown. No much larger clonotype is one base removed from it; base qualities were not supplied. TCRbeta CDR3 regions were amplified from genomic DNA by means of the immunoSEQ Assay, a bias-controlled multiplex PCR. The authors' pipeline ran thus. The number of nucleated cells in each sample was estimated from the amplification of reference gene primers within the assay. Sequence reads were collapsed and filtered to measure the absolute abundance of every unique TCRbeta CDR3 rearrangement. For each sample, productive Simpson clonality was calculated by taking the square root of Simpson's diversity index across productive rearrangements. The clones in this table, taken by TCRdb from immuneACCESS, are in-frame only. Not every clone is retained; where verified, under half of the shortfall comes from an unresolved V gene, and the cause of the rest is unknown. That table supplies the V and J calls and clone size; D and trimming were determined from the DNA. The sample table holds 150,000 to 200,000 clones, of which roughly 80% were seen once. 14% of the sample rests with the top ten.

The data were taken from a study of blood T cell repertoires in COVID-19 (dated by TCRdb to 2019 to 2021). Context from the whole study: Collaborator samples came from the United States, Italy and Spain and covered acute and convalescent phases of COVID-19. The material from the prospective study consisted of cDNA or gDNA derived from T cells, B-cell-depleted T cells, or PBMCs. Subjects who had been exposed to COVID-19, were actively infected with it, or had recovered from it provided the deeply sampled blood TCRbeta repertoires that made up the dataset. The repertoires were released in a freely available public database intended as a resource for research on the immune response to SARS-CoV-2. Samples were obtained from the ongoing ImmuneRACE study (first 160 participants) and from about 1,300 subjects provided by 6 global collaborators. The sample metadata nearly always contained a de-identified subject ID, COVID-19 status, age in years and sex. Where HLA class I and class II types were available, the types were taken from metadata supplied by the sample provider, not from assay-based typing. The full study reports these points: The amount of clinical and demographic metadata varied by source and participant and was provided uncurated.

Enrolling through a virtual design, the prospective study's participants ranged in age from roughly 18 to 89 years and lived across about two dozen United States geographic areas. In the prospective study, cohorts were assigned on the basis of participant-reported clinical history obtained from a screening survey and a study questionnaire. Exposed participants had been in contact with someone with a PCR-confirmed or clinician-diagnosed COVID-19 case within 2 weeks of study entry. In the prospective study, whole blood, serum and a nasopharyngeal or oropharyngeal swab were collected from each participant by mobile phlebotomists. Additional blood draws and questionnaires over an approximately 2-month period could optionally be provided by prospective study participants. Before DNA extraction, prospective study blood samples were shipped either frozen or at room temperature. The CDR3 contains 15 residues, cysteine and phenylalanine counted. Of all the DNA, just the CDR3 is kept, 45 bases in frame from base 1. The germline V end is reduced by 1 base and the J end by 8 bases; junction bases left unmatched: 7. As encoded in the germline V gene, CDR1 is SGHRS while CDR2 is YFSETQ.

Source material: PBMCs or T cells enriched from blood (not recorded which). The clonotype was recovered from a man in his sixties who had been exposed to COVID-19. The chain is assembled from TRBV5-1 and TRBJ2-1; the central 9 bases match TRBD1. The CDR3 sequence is CASSLTGTGFDEQFF. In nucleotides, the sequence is TGCGCCAGCAGCTTGACCGGGACAGGGTTCGATGAGCAGTTCTTC.